A selection of T cell receptor beta chains follows, all from one sample in a study of blood T cell repertoires in COVID-19. Measured with immunoSEQ multiplex PCR; TCRdb has only the in-frame clones, and not every one. Here the sample spans some 90,000 clones, 80% being singletons. Sequenced sample: peripheral blood. These receptors were collected from a human donor in a cohort sampled during active COVID-19. Both conserved end residues are part of each CDR3. A D gene is named only where the DNA matches it firmly. Part of the rows lack a size; the others show once, few, many or a class for expanded clones.

D: TRBD1; V: TRBV11-3; J: TRBJ1-5; size: .; DNA: TGTGCCAGCAGCTGCGGGGACAGGCCCAAGAAGCCCCAGCATTTT; CDR3: CASSCGDRPKKPQHF
D: TRBD2; V: TRBV29-1; J: TRBJ2-2; size: few; DNA: TGCAGCGTTGGGATGACTAGCGGGACGAACACCGGGGAGCTGTTTTTT; CDR3: CSVGMTSGTNTGELFF
D: .; V: TRBV6-5; J: TRBJ1-3; size: .; DNA: TGTGCCAGCAAACACCCATCTGGAAACACCATATATTTT; CDR3: CASKHPSGNTIYF
D: .; V: TRBV2; J: TRBJ2-5; size: .; DNA: TGTGCCAGCAGGCCCCTGAAGAGCTCGCCACAAGAGACCCAGTACTTC; CDR3: CASRPLKSSPQETQYF
D: TRBD2; V: TRBV3-1/TRBV3-2; J: TRBJ2-1; size: .; DNA: TGTGCCAGCAGCCAAGATCGGAGCGGGAGGAATGAGCAGTTCTTC; CDR3: CASSQDRSGRNEQFF
D: TRBD1; V: TRBV10-1; J: TRBJ1-4; size: .; DNA: TGCGCCAGCAGTGAGTACAGGGGAGGAGGAAAACTGTTTTTT; CDR3: CASSEYRGGGKLFF
D: TRBD2; V: TRBV7-7; J: TRBJ2-3; size: once; DNA: TGTGCCAGCAGTCGGGGACTAGCGGGAGCGGCCGATACGCAGTATTTT; CDR3: CASSRGLAGAADTQYF
D: TRBD1; V: TRBV11-2; J: TRBJ1-4; size: .; DNA: TGTGCCAGCAGCTCAAGCGGCTACTGGACAGGGAATGAAAAACTGTTTTTT; CDR3: CASSSSGYWTGNEKLFF
D: TRBD1; V: TRBV6-6; J: TRBJ1-2; size: .; DNA: TGTGCCAGCACCTTTCCAGGGGGTTCGGGAGGCTACACCTTC; CDR3: CASTFPGGSGGYTF
D: TRBD2; V: TRBV28; J: TRBJ2-5; size: .; DNA: TGTGCCAGCAGTGGCGGGGGGCGGGAGACCCAGTACTTC; CDR3: CASSGGGRETQYF
D: .; V: TRBV6-5; J: TRBJ1-2; size: .; DNA: TGTGCCAGCAGTCCTAAGCCGGGGGAGAACTATGGCTACACCTTC; CDR3: CASSPKPGENYGYTF
D: TRBD1; V: TRBV10-1; J: TRBJ2-7; size: .; DNA: TGCGCCAGCAGTACCAGACAGGGTAGCCGCGAGCAGTACTTC; CDR3: CASSTRQGSREQYF
D: .; V: TRBV9; J: TRBJ1-1; size: .; DNA: TGTGCCAGCAGCACACGCATGAACACTGAAGCTTTCTTT; CDR3: CASSTRMNTEAFF
D: TRBD1; V: TRBV4-1; J: TRBJ2-6; size: .; DNA: TGCGCCAGCAGCCGGGACAGGGCCCCTGGGGCCAACGTCCTGACTTTC; CDR3: CASSRDRAPGANVLTF
D: .; V: TRBV7-9; J: TRBJ1-1; size: .; DNA: TGTGCCAGCACCATCTACTCGACAGCCTTCACTGAAGCTTTCTTT; CDR3: CASTIYSTAFTEAFF
D: .; V: TRBV28; J: TRBJ2-5; size: .; DNA: TGTGCCAGCAGAGTAGGGCCCAGGGTTGGGACCCAGTACTTC; CDR3: CASRVGPRVGTQYF
D: TRBD1; V: TRBV6-5; J: TRBJ1-4; size: .; DNA: TGTGCCAGCAGGACGACAGGGTCTAATGAAAAACTGTTTTTT; CDR3: CASRTTGSNEKLFF
D: .; V: TRBV12-2; J: TRBJ2-7; size: .; DNA: TGTGCAAGTCGCTTAGAGGGGAAGGGGTCAGCCTACGAGCAGTACTTC; CDR3: CASRLEGKGSAYEQYF
D: .; V: TRBV3-1/TRBV3-2; J: TRBJ1-1; size: .; DNA: TGTGCCAGCAGCCGACAGAGAAACACTGAAGCTTTCTTT; CDR3: CASSRQRNTEAFF
D: .; V: TRBV11-2; J: TRBJ2-7; size: once; DNA: TGTGCCAGCAGCTTAGGTCCCCCGGTATACGAGCAGTACTTC; CDR3: CASSLGPPVYEQYF
D: TRBD2; V: TRBV9; J: TRBJ2-1; size: .; DNA: TGTGCCAGCAGCGTACGGGGGGGCTCCTACAATGAGCAGTTCTTC; CDR3: CASSVRGGSYNEQFF
D: TRBD2; V: TRBV23-1; J: TRBJ2-7; size: .; DNA: TGCGCCAGCAGTCAAGTCGGGGGGAACTACGAGCAGTACTTC; CDR3: CASSQVGGNYEQYF
D: .; V: TRBV5-5; J: TRBJ1-2; size: .; DNA: TGTGCCAGCAGCTTGGACGTTGAGTATGGCTACACCTTC; CDR3: CASSLDVEYGYTF
D: .; V: TRBV19; J: TRBJ1-5; size: .; DNA: TGTGCCAGTAGTACCCCAGGGGTGCGGGTCGGGAATCAGCCCCAGCATTTT; CDR3: CASSTPGVRVGNQPQHF
D: .; V: TRBV24-1; J: TRBJ2-7; size: .; DNA: TGTGCCCCCCCGGTCTACGAGCAGTACTTC; CDR3: CAPPVYEQYF
D: TRBD2; V: TRBV9; J: TRBJ2-3; size: .; DNA: TGTGCCAGCAGTGAGAGCGGGAGGGCCCCAGATACGCAGTATTTT; CDR3: CASSESGRAPDTQYF